This TCR beta chain comes out of a study of T cell responses to AZD1222 COVID-19 vaccine. Findings of the study overall: Spike-specific TCR repertoires showed rising breadth and depth after two AZD1222 doses. Vaccine-associated CD4 TCRs spanned spike, dominant at 160-218 and 743-854. There were mostly white British donors and more females than males, and clonal diversity was possibly underestimated. At study baseline, merely more than 5 AZD1222 recipients were seropositive.

Regarding this clone: Its antigen is currently unknown.

Clones were read by immunoSEQ multiplex PCR, and TCRdb kept only the in-frame ones, dropping some. The table shows about 170,000 clones, with 70% to 90% occurring only once. Per the germline V gene, CDR1 is LGHNA and CDR2 is YNFKEQ. CDR3 length: 16 residues. Losses at the gene ends were 1 base for V and 6 bases for J; bases not matched to a gene: 8. The sample here was peripheral blood, taken 28 days after the second AZD1222 dose. The source of this sequence is an adult who received the AZD1222 COVID-19 vaccine. The chain links TRBV4-2 to TRBJ1-2; 10 nucleotides align to TRBD1. DNA for the CDR3: TGTGCCAGCAGCCAAGGTGCCCCGGGACAGGGGAATGGCTACACCTTC. Residues: CASSQGAPGQGNGYTF.